The present T cell receptor beta chain was sequenced within a study of CD8+ T cells in alopecia areata. Turning to the study itself: Each day, treated patients took oral tofacitinib twice, at 5 to 10 mg per dose. Findings of the study overall: An increase in clonality over normal scalp was evident in lesional scalp, especially alopecia totalis/universalis. In scalp, tofacitinib significantly decreased clonality and expanded CD8+ clones among the top 100.

Germline lookup yields CDR1 SGHTA and CDR2 FQGNSA. This CDR3 spans 13 amino acids. Trimming pared 1 base from V and 2 bases from J, leaving 5 bases between. RNA extraction was followed by reverse transcription into cDNA, which acted as the sequencing template. Assay: immunoSEQ multiplex PCR; the TCRdb copy retains only in-frame clones and omits some. Counted here are about 200,000 clones, 64% occurring once; the ten biggest clones make up around 4%. The treatment denotes: oral pan-JAK inhibitor, 5-10 mg twice daily. As regards this clone: Its antigen is not identified.

Here the sequenced sample was CD4+ T cells sorted from blood, taken at week 4, from a patient treated with tofacitinib. This receptor was identified in a human donor with alopecia areata. The V gene is TRBV7-2, the J gene TRBJ1-2; no clear D. The CDR3 protein is CASSLGLNYGYTF. The DNA for the CDR3 is TGTGCCAGCAGCTTAGGACTGAACTATGGCTACACCTTC. Filled out from reference TRBV7-2 and TRBJ1-2, the complete variable domain reads GAGVSQSPSNKVTEKGKDVELRCDPISGHTALYWYRQSLGQGLEFLIYFQGNSAPDKSGLPSDRFSAERTGGSVSTLTIQRTQQEDSAVYLCASSLGLNYGYTFGSGTRLTVV.